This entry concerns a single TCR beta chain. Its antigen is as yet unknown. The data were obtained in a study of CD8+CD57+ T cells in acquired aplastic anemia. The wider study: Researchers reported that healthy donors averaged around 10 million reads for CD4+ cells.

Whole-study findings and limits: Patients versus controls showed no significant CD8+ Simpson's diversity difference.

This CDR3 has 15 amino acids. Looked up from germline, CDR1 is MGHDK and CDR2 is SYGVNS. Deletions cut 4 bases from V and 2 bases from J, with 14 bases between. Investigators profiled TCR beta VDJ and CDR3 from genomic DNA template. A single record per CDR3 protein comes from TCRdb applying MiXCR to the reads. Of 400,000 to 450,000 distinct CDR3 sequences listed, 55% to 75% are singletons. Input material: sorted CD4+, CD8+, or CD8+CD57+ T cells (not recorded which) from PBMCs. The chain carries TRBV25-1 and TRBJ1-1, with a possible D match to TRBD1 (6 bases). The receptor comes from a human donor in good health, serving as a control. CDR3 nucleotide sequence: TGTGCCAGCAGTGCTGAACCGACAGGAAACACTGAAGCTTTCTTT. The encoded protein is CASSAEPTGNTEAFF. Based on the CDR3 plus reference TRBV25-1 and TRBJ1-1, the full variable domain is EADIYQTPRYLVIGTGKKITLECSQTMGHDKMYWYQQDPGMELHLIHYSYGVNSTEKGDLSSESTVSRIRTEHFPLTLESARPSHTSQYLCASSAEPTGNTEAFFGQGTRLTVV.